This paragraph reports one TCR beta chain. The method was immunoSEQ multiplex PCR; TCRdb's version includes in-frame clones alone and lacks a portion of them. This repertoire shows around 5,000 clones, around 87% found once; its top ten account for roughly 5.6%. The ends lost 1 base at V and 2 bases at J; junction bases unmatched: 2. Germline V gene data show CDR1 as SGHRS and CDR2 as YFSETQ. The CDR3 loop spans 15 amino acids. The record originates from a study of tumor T cells in aggressive B-cell lymphoma. This clonotype was sampled from an adult with diffuse large B cell lymphoma. What was sequenced was tumor tissue. The chain is built from TRBV5-1 and TRBJ2-1; 8 nucleotides align to TRBD2. The CDR3 coding sequence is TGCGCCAGCAGCTTGACGGGGGGGCCCTACAATGAGCAGTTCTTC. Its translation: CASSLTGGPYNEQFF.